This TCR beta chain was retrieved from a study of T-cell memory formation after mild COVID-19 (dated by TCRdb to the early 2020s). In terms of the full investigation: Most TCR sequence clusters were specific to one of the two donors. In a couple of donors, T-cell clones that expanded and contracted after mild COVID-19 were followed by sequencing TCRalpha and TCRbeta repertoires longitudinally. Two young, previously healthy adult volunteers, one female and one male, were included in the cohort. Here is what the overall study found, with its caveats: Only two mild cases were covered in the study, and larger cohorts including severe cases with pre-infection samples were considered necessary. Clones that contracted from day 15 to 85 showed balanced CD4/CD8 phenotypes, whereas a second wave of clones that expanded from day 15 to 37 leaned towards CD4+. Some responding clones were found in pre-infection memory, which suggests that pre-existing cross-reactive memory T cells took part in the SARS-CoV-2 response. Contracting CD4+ clones turned up mainly in the CM and EM memory subsets, whereas EMRA was where CD8+ clones were enriched. SARS-CoV-2 specificity was not confirmed for the second-wave clones peaking on day 37.

The CDR3 runs 13 amino acids, cysteine and phenylalanine included. This entry keeps only the CDR3 DNA: 39 bases, framed from base 1. V loses 5 bases of germline sequence and J loses 5 bases, and the interval between the two ends is 13 bases. Taken from the germline V gene, the CDR1 and CDR2 loops are SQVTM and ANQGSEA. Notes on this clonotype: The target of this receptor is not known. No base-level quality is on record; no much larger clone is a single base apart.

For sequencing, an Illumina NovaSeq 6000 was employed. TCRalpha and TCRbeta cDNA libraries were constructed by 5'RACE with constant-segment primers, with sample barcodes and unique molecular identifiers being introduced. RNA was extracted from every sample with Trizol reagent. Amplification of the libraries took two PCR steps, and the second step added a second sample barcode plus Illumina TruSeq adapters. Libraries were sequenced on an Illumina NovaSeq with 2 x 150 bp paired-end reads. Under the source paper's analysis protocol: Demultiplexing of reads and collapsing into UMI-guided consensus sequences were performed with migec v1.2.7. Using mixcr v2.1.11, UMI consensuses were aligned to TRA and TRB V and J templates and then assembled into clonotypes. A clonotype was counted as expanded or contracted only when both edgeR and NoisET called the clonotype significant, with the noise models trained on biological replicates. For edgeR calls, the thresholds were a false discovery rate-adjusted p below 0.01 and a log2 fold-change of 1. As an exploratory analysis of dynamics, max-normalized trajectories of the 1000 most abundant clonotypes were examined by PCA with hierarchical clustering. Separately sequenced CD4+ and CD8+ repertoires were used to assign a CD4 or CD8 phenotype to each responding clone. TCRdb trimmed public reads at Q25 via fastp, called clones via MiXCR and kept in-frame beta chains. Every CDR3 protein is listed once, alongside the most common genes and DNA of its rows. The V and J calls come from TCRdb's annotation, not from the publication. Across this sample there are hundreds of thousands of distinct CDR3 sequences, with over 15% seen only once. Of the sample, approximately 12% is held by the ten largest clones.

Ficoll-Paque density gradient centrifugation was used to isolate PBMCs. Recombination linked TRBV29-1 to TRBJ1-5, and TRBD1 may be the D gene, going by 5 matching bases. Source material: PBMCs or a T cell subset sorted from them (not recorded which). The source of this sequence is an adult woman who had mild COVID-19 (a few samples of this study predate the infection). The sample titles of this study are shuffled in the database, so cell type and time point are left out; the donor was told from shared clones. The CDR3 region reads CSVTQTVDQPQHF. The base sequence is TGCAGCGTTACCCAGACAGTCGATCAGCCCCAGCATTTT. The CDR3, completed at both ends by the reference TRBV29-1 and TRBJ1-5 genes, gives the full variable domain SAVISQKPSRDICQRGTSLTIQCQVDSQVTMMFWYRQQPGQSLTLIATANQGSEATYESGFVIDKFPISRPNLTFSTLTVSNMSPEDSSIYLCSVTQTVDQPQHFGDGTRLSIL.